This is a list of T cell receptor beta chains from one sample in a study of cytomegalovirus exposure and HLA in healthy donors. The repertoire was sequenced with immunoSEQ multiplex PCR; TCRdb's copy has only in-frame clones and lacks some. The repertoire has roughly 180,000 clones, 84% of them found once; the top ten carry around 0.96%. What was sequenced was PBMCs. These receptors all stem from a man aged 30 to 45 in good health and CMV-seronegative. Both conserved end residues are part of each CDR3. D genes are given only for firm matches. Rows may omit the clone size; those that give it use once, few, many or a size class.

D	J	V	size	CDR3	DNA
TRBD2	TRBJ2-3	TRBV6-4	.	CASSDSSGGHTDTQYF	TGTGCCAGCAGTGACTCTAGCGGGGGCCACACAGATACGCAGTATTTT
TRBD1	TRBJ1-1	TRBV5-1	.	CASSLNPPTGGNTEAFF	TGCGCCAGCAGCTTGAACCCCCCGACAGGGGGGAACACTGAAGCTTTCTTT
TRBD2	TRBJ2-3	TRBV11-3	.	CASSPGGSLQYF	TGTGCCAGCAGCCCGGGGGGTAGTCTGCAGTATTTT
TRBD1	TRBJ1-1	TRBV5-1	.	CASRRDSNTEAFF	TGCGCCAGCAGGCGGGACAGCAACACTGAAGCTTTCTTT
TRBD1	TRBJ2-1	TRBV6-6	.	CASSSGGANEQFF	TGTGCCAGCAGCTCAGGGGGCGCGAATGAGCAGTTCTTC
.	TRBJ2-3	TRBV5-4	.	CASSLEQDTQYF	TGTGCCAGCAGCTTGGAGCAAGATACGCAGTATTTT
.	TRBJ2-7	TRBV11-1	few	CASSSDAGYEQYF	TGTGCCAGCAGCTCGGACGCGGGGTACGAGCAGTACTTC
TRBD2	TRBJ2-7	TRBV27	.	CASWTDVAGGPLFEQYF	TGTGCCAGCTGGACAGATGTAGCGGGGGGGCCATTATTCGAGCAGTACTTC
.	TRBJ2-7	TRBV4-2	once	CASSPPGQNYEQYF	TGTGCCAGCAGCCCTCCCGGACAAAACTACGAGCAGTACTTC
TRBD2	TRBJ2-7	TRBV4-1	.	CASSQSLAASYEQYF	TGCGCCAGCAGCCAAAGTCTAGCGGCCTCCTACGAGCAGTACTTC
.	TRBJ1-1	TRBV18	few	CASSPTQGIEAFF	TGTGCCAGCTCACCCACTCAGGGTATCGAAGCTTTCTTT
TRBD2	TRBJ2-1	TRBV10-3	.	CAISESSRTSGSFYNEQFF	TGTGCCATCAGTGAGTCGAGTCGGACTAGCGGGAGTTTCTACAATGAGCAGTTCTTC
TRBD1	TRBJ2-3	TRBV5-5	few	CASSLVIGTGTDTQYF	TGTGCCAGCAGCTTGGTTATCGGGACAGGCACAGATACGCAGTATTTT
.	TRBJ2-7	TRBV7-8	.	CASSLLTGSSYEQYF	TGTGCCAGCAGCTTATTAACAGGGAGCTCCTACGAGCAGTACTTC
.	TRBJ2-5	TRBV7-7	.	CASSLRSRETQYF	TGTGCTAGCAGCTTGAGAAGCCGGGAGACCCAGTACTTC
TRBD2	TRBJ2-7	TRBV6-1	.	CASSEFGRLAVSYEQYF	TGTGCCAGCAGTGAATTCGGGCGACTAGCGGTATCCTACGAGCAGTACTTC
.	TRBJ1-1	TRBV25-1	once	CASSELGVTEAFF	TGTGCCAGCAGTGAATTAGGGGTGACTGAAGCTTTCTTT
.	TRBJ1-2	TRBV9	.	CASSVGEGNYGYTF	TGTGCCAGCAGCGTAGGGGAGGGGAACTATGGCTACACCTTC
.	TRBJ2-3	TRBV9	.	CASSLGDTQYF	TGTGCCAGCAGCCTCGGAGATACGCAGTATTTT
TRBD1	TRBJ1-2	TRBV4-1	.	CASSQDRELNYGYTF	TGCGCCAGCAGCCAGGACAGGGAACTTAACTATGGCTACACCTTC
TRBD2	TRBJ2-5	TRBV18	once	CASSPRASGGATQETQYF	TGTGCCAGCTCACCACGGGCTAGCGGGGGGGCCACACAAGAGACCCAGTACTTC
.	TRBJ1-5	TRBV30	.	CAYGRDNQPQHF	TGTGCCTACGGGCGGGACAATCAGCCCCAGCATTTT
TRBD1	TRBJ1-1	TRBV5-1	.	CASTRQGAVETEAFF	TGCGCCAGCACGAGACAGGGGGCCGTAGAAACTGAAGCTTTCTTT
.	TRBJ2-7	TRBV10-3	.	CAISTANEQYF	TGTGCCATCAGCACCGCTAACGAGCAGTACTTC
TRBD2	TRBJ2-1	TRBV13	.	CASSLLAGVGEQFF	TGTGCCAGCAGCTTACTAGCGGGAGTGGGTGAGCAGTTCTTC
.	TRBJ2-7	TRBV9	.	CASSAQGIMAGEQYF	TGTGCCAGCAGCGCCCAAGGTATAATGGCGGGGGAGCAGTACTTC
.	TRBJ2-5	TRBV19	.	CASSIDGTRETQYF	TGTGCCAGTAGTATAGATGGGACTCGAGAAACCCAGTACTTC
TRBD2	TRBJ2-1	TRBV10-3	.	CAISEFLAGAWANEQFF	TGTGCCATCAGTGAGTTTTTAGCGGGGGCCTGGGCTAATGAGCAGTTCTTC
TRBD1	TRBJ1-2	TRBV25-1	.	CASSLTGWQYGYTF	TGTGCCAGCAGTTTGACAGGGTGGCAATATGGCTACACCTTC
.	TRBJ1-2	TRBV28	.	CASSLSGQFYGYTF	TGTGCCAGCAGTTTAAGCGGGCAGTTCTATGGCTACACCTTC
.	TRBJ2-7	TRBV5-6	.	CASSSRRVPYEQYF	TGTGCCAGCAGCTCCCGCAGGGTCCCCTACGAGCAGTACTTC
TRBD1	TRBJ2-6	TRBV15	.	CATSRVTGVGANVLTF	TGTGCCACCAGCAGAGTAACAGGGGTAGGGGCCAACGTCCTGACTTTC
.	TRBJ2-2	TRBV6-5	few	CASSYGPDRFF	TGTGCCAGCAGTTACGGCCCCGATCGATTTTTT
.	TRBJ1-1	TRBV18	once	CASSGGGNTEAFF	TGTGCCAGCTCAGGTGGCGGGAACACTGAAGCTTTCTTT
.	TRBJ1-1	TRBV9	.	CASSATGMNTEAFF	TGTGCCAGCAGCGCTACAGGTATGAACACTGAAGCTTTCTTT
.	TRBJ2-1	TRBV10-3	few	CAIRGGTDYNEQFF	TGTGCCATCAGAGGCGGGACAGATTACAATGAGCAGTTCTTC
TRBD1	TRBJ2-7	TRBV6-5	.	CASSYGTGPGYEQYF	TGTGCCAGCAGTTACGGGACAGGGCCCGGGTACGAGCAGTACTTC
TRBD2	TRBJ2-3	TRBV4-1	.	CASSRLAKTDTQYF	TGCGCCAGCAGCCGACTAGCGAAGACAGATACGCAGTATTTT
.	TRBJ2-2	TRBV5-1	.	CASSVQGNTGELFF	TGCGCCAGCAGCGTACAGGGGAACACCGGGGAGCTGTTTTTT
.	TRBJ1-5	TRBV12-5	.	CASGPPGRDYPSWNQPQHF	TGTGCTAGTGGTCCGCCCGGCAGGGACTACCCCTCATGGAATCAGCCCCAGCATTTT
.	TRBJ2-5	TRBV18	.	CASSPSSWRREETQYF	TGTGCCAGCTCACCAAGCTCCTGGAGGAGGGAGGAGACCCAGTACTTC
.	TRBJ1-2	TRBV9	.	CASSVAKTAFYGYTF	TGTGCCAGCAGCGTAGCTAAAACAGCCTTCTATGGCTACACCTTC
.	TRBJ2-2	TRBV5-1	.	CASSLMSSNTGELFF	TGCGCCAGCAGCTTAATGTCCTCGAACACCGGGGAGCTGTTTTTT